This TCR beta chain appears in the sequencing data of a study of T cells in Graves' hyperthyroidism and ophthalmopathy. General study results and limits: Also found in blood were most expanded thyroid clonotypes above 0.001.

This clonotype has a count of ten or more. The antigen remains undetermined. Trimming pared 6 bases from V and 3 bases from J, leaving 17 bases between. Germline V CDR1 and CDR2: DFQATT, SNEGSKA (reference sequence). The CDR3 length is 14 residues. RNA transcripts gave rise to amplified TCR beta CDR3 regions. The HTBI primer set drove a first-round RT-PCR of the TCR CDR3. A single record per CDR3 protein comes from TCRdb applying MiXCR to the multiplex PCR reads. The sample carries hundreds of thousands of distinct CDR3 sequences, less than 25% recorded once. The rearrangement links TRBV20-1 to TRBJ2-5; D gene ambiguous. Source material: blood. The source of this sequence is a young man with Graves' ophthalmopathy. The CDR3 DNA reads TGCAGTGCCGTTCTACCACTGCTAGAAGAGACCCAGTACTTC. It specifies CSAVLPLLEETQYF.